This T cell receptor beta chain was recorded in a study of blood T cell repertoires in COVID-19. Study-wide background: The analysed material was cDNA or gDNA that came from T cells, B-cell-depleted T cells, or PBMCs.

Sequencing used immunoSEQ multiplex PCR; TCRdb keeps in-frame clones, though not all of them. The sample yields 190,000 or so clones, roughly 80% seen once. V was clipped by 4 bases and J by 3 bases, with 9 bases between them. The length of the CDR3 is 14 residues. Germline V gene data show CDR1 as LGHNA and CDR2 as YNFKEQ. Participants were aged about 18 to 100 years from 20 to 30 US areas. Participants' reported clinical history set cohort assignment. The source material was PBMCs or T cells enriched from blood (not recorded which). The rearrangement uses TRBV4-2 and TRBJ2-2, with unresolved D. This TCR came from a man between 35 and 55 years old who had recovered from COVID-19. For the CDR3, the DNA is TGTGCCAGCAGCCTCGAGGCCCACACCGGGGAGCTGTTTTTT. This encodes CASSLEAHTGELFF.